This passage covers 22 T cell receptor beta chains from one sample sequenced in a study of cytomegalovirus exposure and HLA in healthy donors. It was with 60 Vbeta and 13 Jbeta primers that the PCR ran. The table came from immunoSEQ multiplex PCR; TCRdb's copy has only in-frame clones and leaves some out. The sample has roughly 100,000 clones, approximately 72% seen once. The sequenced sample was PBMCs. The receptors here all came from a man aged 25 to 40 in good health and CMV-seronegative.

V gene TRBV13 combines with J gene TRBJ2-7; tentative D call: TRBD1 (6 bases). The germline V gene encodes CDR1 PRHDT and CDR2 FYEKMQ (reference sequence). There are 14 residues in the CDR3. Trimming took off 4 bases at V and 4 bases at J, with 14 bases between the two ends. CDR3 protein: CASSSTGSDYEQYF. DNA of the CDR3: TGTGCCAGCAGCTCAACAGGGAGCGATTACGAGCAGTACTTC.

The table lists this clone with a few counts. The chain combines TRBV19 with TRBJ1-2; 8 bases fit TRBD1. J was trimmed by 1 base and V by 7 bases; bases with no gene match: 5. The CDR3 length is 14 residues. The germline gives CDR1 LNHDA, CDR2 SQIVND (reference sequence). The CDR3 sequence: CASTWTGNNYGYTF. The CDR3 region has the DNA TGTGCCAGTACCTGGACAGGGAATAACTATGGCTACACCTTC.

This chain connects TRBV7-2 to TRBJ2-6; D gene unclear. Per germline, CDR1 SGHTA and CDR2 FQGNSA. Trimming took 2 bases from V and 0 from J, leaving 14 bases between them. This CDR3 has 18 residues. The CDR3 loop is CASSLSVTGGSGANVLTF. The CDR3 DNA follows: TGTGCCAGCAGCTTAAGCGTGACTGGTGGCTCTGGGGCCAACGTCCTGACTTTC.

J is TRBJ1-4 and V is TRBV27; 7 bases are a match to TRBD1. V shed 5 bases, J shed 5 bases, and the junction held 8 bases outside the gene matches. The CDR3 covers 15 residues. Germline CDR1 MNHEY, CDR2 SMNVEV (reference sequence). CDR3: CASSPSTGLNEKLFF. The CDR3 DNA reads TGTGCCAGCAGTCCATCGACAGGGTTGAATGAAAAACTGTTTTTT.

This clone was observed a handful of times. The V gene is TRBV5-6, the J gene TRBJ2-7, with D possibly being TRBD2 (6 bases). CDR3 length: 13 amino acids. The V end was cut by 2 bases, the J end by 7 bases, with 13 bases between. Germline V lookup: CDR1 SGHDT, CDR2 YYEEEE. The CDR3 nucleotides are TGTGCCAGCAGCTTCCACGTGGAGGGAGAGCAGTACTTC. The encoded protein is CASSFHVEGEQYF.

DNA of the CDR3: TGCAGTACGGACAGGGGATCCTACAATGAGCAGTTCTTC. Its translation: CSTDRGSYNEQFF. The genes are TRBV29-1 and TRBJ2-1; the match to TRBD1 covers 9 bases. The germline CDR1 and CDR2 sequences are SQVTM and ANQGSEA. The CDR3 sequence is 13 residues long.

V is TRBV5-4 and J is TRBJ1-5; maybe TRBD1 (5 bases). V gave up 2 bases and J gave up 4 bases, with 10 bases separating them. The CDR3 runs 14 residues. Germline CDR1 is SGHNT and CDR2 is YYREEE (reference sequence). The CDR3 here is CASSFGGRNQPQHF. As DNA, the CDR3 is TGTGCCAGCAGCTTCGGGGGAAGAAATCAGCCCCAGCATTTT.

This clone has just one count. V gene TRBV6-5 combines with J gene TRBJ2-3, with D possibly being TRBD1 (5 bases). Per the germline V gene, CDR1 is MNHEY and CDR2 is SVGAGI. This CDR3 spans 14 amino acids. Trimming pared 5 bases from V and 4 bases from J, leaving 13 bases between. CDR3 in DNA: TGTGCCAGCAGTACGACAGAAGGTCCAGATACGCAGTATTTT. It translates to CASSTTEGPDTQYF.

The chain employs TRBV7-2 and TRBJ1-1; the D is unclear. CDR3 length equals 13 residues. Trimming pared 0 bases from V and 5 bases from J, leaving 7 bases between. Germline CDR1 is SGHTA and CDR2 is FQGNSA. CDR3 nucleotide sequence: TGTGCCAGCAGCTTAGCCGGTAGAACTGAAGCTTTCTTT. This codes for CASSLAGRTEAFF. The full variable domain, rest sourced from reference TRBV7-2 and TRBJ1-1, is GAGVSQSPSNKVTEKGKDVELRCDPISGHTALYWYRQSLGQGLEFLIYFQGNSAPDKSGLPSDRFSAERTGGSVSTLTIQRTQQEDSAVYLCASSLAGRTEAFFGQGTRLTVV.

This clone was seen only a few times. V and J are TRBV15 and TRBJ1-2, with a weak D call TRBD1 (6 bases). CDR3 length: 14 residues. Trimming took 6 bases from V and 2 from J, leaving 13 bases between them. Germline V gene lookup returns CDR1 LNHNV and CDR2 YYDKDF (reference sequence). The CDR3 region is CATRMGAGNYGYTF. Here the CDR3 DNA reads TGTGCCACCAGGATGGGGGCAGGGAACTATGGCTACACCTTC.

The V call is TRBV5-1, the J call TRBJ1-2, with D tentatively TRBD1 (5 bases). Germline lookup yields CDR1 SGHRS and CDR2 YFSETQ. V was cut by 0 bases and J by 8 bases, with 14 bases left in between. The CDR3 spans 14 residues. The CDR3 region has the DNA TGCGCCAGCAGCTTGGAGGGGCAGGGTTTAGGCTACACCTTC. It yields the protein CASSLEGQGLGYTF.

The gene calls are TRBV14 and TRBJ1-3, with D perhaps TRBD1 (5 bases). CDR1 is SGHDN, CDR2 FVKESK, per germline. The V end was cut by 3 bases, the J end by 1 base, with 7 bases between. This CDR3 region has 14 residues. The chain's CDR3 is CASSHTGSGNTIYF. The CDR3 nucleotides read TGTGCCAGCAGCCACACAGGTTCTGGAAACACCATATATTTT.

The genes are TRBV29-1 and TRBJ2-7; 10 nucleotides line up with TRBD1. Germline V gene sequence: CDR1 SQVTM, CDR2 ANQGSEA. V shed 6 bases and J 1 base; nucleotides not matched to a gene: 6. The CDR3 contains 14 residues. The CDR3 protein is CSVETGGASYEQYF. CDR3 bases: TGCAGCGTGGAGACAGGGGGCGCTTCCTACGAGCAGTACTTC.

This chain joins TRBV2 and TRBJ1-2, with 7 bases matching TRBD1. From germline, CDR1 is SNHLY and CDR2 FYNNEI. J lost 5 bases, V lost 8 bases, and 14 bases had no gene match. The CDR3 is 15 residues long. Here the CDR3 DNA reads TGTGCCAGCTTTAGACAGGGACAACTAAGTTATGGCTACACCTTC. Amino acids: CASFRQGQLSYGYTF. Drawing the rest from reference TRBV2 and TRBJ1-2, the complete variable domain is EPEVTQTPSHQVTQMGQEVILRCVPISNHLYFYWYRQILGQKVEFLVSFYNNEISEKSEIFDDQFSVERPDGSNFTLKIRSTKLEDSAMYFCASFRQGQLSYGYTFGSGTRLTVV.

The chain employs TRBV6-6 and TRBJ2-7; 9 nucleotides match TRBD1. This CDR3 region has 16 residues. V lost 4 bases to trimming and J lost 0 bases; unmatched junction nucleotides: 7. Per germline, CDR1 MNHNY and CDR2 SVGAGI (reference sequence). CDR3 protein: CASSSGTGTGSYEQYF. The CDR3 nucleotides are TGTGCCAGCAGTTCCGGGACAGGGACCGGCTCCTACGAGCAGTACTTC.

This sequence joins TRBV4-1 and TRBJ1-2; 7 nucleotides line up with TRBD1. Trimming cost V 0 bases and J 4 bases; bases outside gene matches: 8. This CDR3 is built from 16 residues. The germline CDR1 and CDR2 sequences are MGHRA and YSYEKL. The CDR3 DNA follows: TGCGCCAGCAGCCAAGAACCCCAGGGACAGCTCTATGGCTACACCTTC. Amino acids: CASSQEPQGQLYGYTF.

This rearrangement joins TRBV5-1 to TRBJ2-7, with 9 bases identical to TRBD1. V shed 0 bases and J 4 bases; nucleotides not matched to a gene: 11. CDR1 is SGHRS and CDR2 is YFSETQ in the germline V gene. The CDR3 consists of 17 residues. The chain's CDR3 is CASSLERAWTGDYEQYF. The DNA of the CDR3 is TGCGCCAGCAGCTTGGAGAGGGCCTGGACAGGGGATTACGAGCAGTACTTC.

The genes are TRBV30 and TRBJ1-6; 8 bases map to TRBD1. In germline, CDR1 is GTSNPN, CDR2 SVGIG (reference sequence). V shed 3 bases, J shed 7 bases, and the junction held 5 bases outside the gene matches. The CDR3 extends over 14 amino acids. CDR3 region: CAWRGDRKNSPLHF. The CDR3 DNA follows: TGTGCCTGGAGGGGGGACAGGAAGAATTCACCCCTCCACTTT. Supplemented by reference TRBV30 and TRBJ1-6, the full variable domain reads SQTIHQWPATLVQPVGSPLSLECTVEGTSNPNLYWYRQAAGRGLQLLFYSVGIGQISSEVPQNLSASRPQDRQFILSSKKLLLSDSGFYLCAWRGDRKNSPLHFGNGTRLTVT.

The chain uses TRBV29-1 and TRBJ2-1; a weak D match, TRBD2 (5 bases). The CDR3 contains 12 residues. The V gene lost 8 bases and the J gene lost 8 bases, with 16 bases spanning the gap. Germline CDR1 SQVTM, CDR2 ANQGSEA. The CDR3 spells CSLIYVGDEQFF. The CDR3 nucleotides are TGCAGCCTCATCTATGTCGGGGATGAGCAGTTCTTC.

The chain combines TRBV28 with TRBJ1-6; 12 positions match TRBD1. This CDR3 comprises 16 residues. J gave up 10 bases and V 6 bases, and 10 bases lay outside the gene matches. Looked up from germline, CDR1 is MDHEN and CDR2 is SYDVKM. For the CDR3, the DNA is TGTGCCAGCAGCACCGGGGGGGACAGGGGGCTATCACCCCTCCACTTT. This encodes CASSTGGDRGLSPLHF.

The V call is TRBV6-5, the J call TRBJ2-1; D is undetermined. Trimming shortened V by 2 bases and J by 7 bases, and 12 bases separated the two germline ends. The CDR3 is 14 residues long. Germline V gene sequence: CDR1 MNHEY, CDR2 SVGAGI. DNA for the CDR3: TGTGCCAGCAGTTACGGCAGATCTCTGAATGAGCAGTTCTTC. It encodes CASSYGRSLNEQFF.

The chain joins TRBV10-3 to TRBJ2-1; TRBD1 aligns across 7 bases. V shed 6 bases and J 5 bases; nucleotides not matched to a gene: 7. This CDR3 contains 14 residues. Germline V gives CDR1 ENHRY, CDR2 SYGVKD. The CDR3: CAISPRTGNNEQFF. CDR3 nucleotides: TGTGCCATCAGCCCGCGGACAGGAAACAATGAGCAGTTCTTC.